The clone carrying this T cell receptor (beta chain) showed up just a few times. As yet, its antigen is unknown. TCRdb re-called the 5' RACE reads with MiXCR, one entry per CDR3 protein. Here the sample spans 350,000 to 400,000 distinct CDR3 sequences, under 15% being singletons. The germline V and J ends were trimmed by 4 bases and 4 bases, with 12 bases remaining between them. This CDR3 is built from 13 residues. The germline V gene has CDR1 SGHRS and CDR2 YFSETQ. These data come from a study of T-cell memory formation after mild COVID-19. At the level of the study: Clusters were largely donor specific.

Study results and limitations: Researchers report contracting CD4+ clones mostly in CM and EM, with CD8+ clones in EMRA.

The chain is built from TRBV5-1 and TRBJ2-7; no clear D. Sequencing input: PBMCs or a T cell subset sorted from them (not recorded which). This sequence originates from a man between 18 and 29 years old who had mild COVID-19 (a few samples of this study predate the infection). Cell type and time point are not known. The CDR3 here is CASSVEQKYEQYF. For the CDR3, the DNA is TGCGCCAGCAGCGTGGAGCAAAAATACGAGCAGTACTTC.